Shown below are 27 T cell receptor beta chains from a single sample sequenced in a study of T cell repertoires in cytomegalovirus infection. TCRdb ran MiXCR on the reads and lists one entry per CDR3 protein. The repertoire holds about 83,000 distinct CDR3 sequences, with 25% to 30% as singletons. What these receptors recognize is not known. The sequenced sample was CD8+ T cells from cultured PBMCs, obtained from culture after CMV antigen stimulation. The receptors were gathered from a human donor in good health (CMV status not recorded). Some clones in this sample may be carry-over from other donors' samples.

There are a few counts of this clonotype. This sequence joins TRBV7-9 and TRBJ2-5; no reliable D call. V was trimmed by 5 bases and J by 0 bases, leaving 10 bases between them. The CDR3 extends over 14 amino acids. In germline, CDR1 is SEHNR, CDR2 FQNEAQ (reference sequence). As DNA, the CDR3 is TGTGCCAGCAGCCCTGACCGATACCAAGAGACCCAGTACTTC. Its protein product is CASSPDRYQETQYF.

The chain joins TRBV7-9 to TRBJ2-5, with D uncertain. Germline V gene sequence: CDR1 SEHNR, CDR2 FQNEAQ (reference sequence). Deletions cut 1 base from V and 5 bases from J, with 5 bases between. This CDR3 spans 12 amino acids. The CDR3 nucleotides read TGTGCCAGCAGCTTAGACCCCGAGACCCAGTACTTC. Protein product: CASSLDPETQYF. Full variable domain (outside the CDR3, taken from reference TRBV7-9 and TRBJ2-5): DTGVSQNPRHKITKRGQNVTFRCDPISEHNRLYWYRQTLGQGPEFLTYFQNEAQLEKSRLLSDRFSAERPKGSFSTLEIQRTEQGDSAMYLCASSLDPETQYFGPGTRLLVL.

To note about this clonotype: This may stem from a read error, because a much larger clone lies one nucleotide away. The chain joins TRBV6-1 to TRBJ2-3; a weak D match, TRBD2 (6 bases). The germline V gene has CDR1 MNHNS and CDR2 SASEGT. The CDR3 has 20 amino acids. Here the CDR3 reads CASSEARSTADRTSTDTQDF. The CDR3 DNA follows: TGTGCCAGCAGTGAAGCGAGGTCCACAGCTGACCGAACTAGCACAGATACGCAGGATTTT.

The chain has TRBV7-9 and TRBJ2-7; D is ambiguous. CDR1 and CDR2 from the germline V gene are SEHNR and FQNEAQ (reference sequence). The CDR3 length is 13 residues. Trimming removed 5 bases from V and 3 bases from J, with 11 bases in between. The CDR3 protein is CASSQQSLYEQYF. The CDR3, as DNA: TGTGCCAGCAGCCAACAAAGTCTCTACGAGCAGTACTTC.

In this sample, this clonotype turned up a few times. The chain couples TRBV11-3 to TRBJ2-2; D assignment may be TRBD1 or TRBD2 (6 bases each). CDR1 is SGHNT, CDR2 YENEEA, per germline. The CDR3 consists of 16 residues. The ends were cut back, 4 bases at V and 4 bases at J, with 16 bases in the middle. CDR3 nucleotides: TGTGCCAGCAGCTATGGGATCGGGGGCGCCACCGGGGAGCTGTTTTTT. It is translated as CASSYGIGGATGELFF.

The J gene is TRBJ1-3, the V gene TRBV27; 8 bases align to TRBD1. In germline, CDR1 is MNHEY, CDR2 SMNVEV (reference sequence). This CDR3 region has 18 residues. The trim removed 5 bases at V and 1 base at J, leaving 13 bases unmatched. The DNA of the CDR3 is TGTGCCAGCAGTCCCACGTGGACAGGGTTTGTTTCTGGAAACACCATATATTTT. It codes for CASSPTWTGFVSGNTIYF.

The DNA of the CDR3 is TGTGCCAGCAGCTTAGAGACAGGGGGCCCCGGGGAGCTGTTTTTT. Its protein product is CASSLETGGPGELFF. The gene calls are TRBV7-6 and TRBJ2-2; 10 positions agree with TRBD1. Germline assignment: CDR1 SGHVS and CDR2 FNYEAQ. The CDR3 is 15 amino acids. The J segment lost 6 bases and the V segment lost 1 base, leaving 2 bases of the junction unmatched. Variable domain in full (rest from reference TRBV7-6 and TRBJ2-2): GAGVSQSPRYKVTKRGQDVALRCDPISGHVSLYWYRQALGQGPEFLTYFNYEAQQDKSGLPNDRFSAERPEGSISTLTIQRTEQRDSAMYRCASSLETGGPGELFFGEGSRLTVL.

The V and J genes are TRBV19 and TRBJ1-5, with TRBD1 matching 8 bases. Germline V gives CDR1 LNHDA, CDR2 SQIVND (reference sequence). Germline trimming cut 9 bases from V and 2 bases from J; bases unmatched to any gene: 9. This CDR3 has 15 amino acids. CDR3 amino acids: CASLLGTGGNQPQHF. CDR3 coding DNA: TGTGCCAGCCTCCTGGGGACAGGAGGCAATCAGCCCCAGCATTTT.

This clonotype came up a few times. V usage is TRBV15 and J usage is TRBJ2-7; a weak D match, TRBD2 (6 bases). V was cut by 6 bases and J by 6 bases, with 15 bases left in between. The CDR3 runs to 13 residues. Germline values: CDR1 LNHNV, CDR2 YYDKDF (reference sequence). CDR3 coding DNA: TGTGCCACCAGAGCCCAGGGAGGCGGCGAGCAGTACTTC. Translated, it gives CATRAQGGGEQYF.

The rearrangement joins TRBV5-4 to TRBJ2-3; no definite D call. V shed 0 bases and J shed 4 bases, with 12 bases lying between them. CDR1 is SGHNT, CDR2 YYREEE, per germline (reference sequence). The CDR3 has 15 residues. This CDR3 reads CASSLAPLNSDTQYF. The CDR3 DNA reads TGTGCCAGCAGCTTGGCACCCCTGAATTCAGATACGCAGTATTTT.

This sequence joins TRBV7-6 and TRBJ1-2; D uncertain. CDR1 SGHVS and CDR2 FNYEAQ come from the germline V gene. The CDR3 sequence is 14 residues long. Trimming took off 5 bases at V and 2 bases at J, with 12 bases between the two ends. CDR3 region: CASSARAANYGYTF. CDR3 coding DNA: TGTGCCAGCAGCGCCCGGGCGGCCAACTATGGCTACACCTTC.

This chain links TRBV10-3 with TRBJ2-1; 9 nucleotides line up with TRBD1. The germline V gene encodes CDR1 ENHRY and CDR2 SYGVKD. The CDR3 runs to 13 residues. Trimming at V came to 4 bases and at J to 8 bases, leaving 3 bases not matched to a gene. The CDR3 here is CAISARQGDEQFF. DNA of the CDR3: TGTGCCATCAGTGCGAGACAGGGGGATGAGCAGTTCTTC.

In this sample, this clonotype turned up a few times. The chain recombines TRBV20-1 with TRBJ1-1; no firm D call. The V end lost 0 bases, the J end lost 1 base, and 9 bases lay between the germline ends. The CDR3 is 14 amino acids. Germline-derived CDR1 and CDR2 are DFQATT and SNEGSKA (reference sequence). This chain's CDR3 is CSARDGEGNTEAFF. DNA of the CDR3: TGCAGTGCTAGAGATGGCGAGGGGAACACTGAAGCTTTCTTT.

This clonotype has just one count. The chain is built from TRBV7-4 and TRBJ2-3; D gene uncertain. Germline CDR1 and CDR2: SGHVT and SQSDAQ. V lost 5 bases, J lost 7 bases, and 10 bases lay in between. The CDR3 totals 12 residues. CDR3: CASSHDLNTQYF. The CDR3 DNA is TGTGCCAGCAGCCACGACCTAAATACGCAGTATTTT.

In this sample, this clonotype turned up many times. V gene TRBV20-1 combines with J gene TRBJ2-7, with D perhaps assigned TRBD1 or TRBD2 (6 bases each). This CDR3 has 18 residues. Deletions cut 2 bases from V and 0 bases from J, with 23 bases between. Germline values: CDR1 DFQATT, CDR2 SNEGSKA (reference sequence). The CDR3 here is CSARPPRGARGSSYEQYF. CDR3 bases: TGCAGTGCTAGACCCCCCAGGGGAGCGCGGGGTAGCTCCTACGAGCAGTACTTC.

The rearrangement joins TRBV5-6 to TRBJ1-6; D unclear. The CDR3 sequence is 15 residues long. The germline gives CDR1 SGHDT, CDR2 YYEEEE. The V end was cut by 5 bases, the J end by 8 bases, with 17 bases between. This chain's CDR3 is CASSPWVVGDSPLHF. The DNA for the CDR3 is TGTGCCAGCAGTCCCTGGGTGGTGGGAGATTCACCCCTCCACTTT.

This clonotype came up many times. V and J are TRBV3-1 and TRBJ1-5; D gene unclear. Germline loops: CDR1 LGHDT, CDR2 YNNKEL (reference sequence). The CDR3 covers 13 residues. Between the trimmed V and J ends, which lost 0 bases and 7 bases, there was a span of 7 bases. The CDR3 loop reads CASSQDPRQPQHF. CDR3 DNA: TGTGCCAGCAGCCAAGACCCTCGGCAGCCCCAGCATTTT.

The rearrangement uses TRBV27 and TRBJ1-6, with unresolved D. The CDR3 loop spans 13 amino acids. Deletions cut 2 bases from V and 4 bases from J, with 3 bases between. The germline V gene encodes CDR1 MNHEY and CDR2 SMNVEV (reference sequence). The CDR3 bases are TGTGCCAGCAGTTTACCGTATAATTCACCCCTCCACTTT. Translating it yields CASSLPYNSPLHF.

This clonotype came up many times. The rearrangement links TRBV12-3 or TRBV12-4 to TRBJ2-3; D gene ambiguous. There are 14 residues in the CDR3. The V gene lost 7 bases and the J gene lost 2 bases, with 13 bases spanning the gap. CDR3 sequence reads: CASNMGGYTDTQYF. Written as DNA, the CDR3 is TGTGCCAGCAACATGGGCGGCTACACAGATACGCAGTATTTT.

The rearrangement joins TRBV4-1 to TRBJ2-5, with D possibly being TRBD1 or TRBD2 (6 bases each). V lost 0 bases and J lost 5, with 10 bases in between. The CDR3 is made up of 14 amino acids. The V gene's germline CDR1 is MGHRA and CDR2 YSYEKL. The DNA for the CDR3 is TGCGCCAGCAGCCAAGAAGGGGGGTGGGAGACCCAGTACTTC. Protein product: CASSQEGGWETQYF.

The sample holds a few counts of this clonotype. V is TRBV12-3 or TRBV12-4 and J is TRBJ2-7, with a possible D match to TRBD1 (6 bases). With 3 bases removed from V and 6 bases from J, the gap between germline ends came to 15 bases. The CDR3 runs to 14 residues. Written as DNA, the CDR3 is TGTGCCAGCAGTTTTGGGGGCCCGGTTAGCGAGCAGTACTTC. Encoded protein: CASSFGGPVSEQYF.

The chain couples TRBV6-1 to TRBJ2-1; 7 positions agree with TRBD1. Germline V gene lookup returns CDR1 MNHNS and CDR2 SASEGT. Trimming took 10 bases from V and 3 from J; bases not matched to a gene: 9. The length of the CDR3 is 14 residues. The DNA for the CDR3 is TGTGCCACGACAGGGCAAGGCGGCTACAATGAGCAGTTCTTC. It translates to CATTGQGGYNEQFF.

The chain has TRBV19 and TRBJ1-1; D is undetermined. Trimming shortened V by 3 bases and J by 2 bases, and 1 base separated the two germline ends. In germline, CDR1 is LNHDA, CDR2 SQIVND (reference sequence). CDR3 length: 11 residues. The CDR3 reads CASSINTEAFF. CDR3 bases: TGTGCCAGTAGTATTAACACTGAAGCTTTCTTT.

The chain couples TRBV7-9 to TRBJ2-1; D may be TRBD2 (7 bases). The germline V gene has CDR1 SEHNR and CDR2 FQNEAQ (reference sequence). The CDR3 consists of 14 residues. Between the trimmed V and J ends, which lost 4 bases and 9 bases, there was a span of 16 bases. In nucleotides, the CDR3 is TGTGCCAGCAGCTGGGGGGGGCAGTTTGTTGAGCAGTTCTTC. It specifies CASSWGGQFVEQFF.

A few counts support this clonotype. The CDR3 DNA sequence: TGTGCCAGCAGCATCGCGGGACAGGGCGAGCAGTACTTC. Translation gives CASSIAGQGEQYF. The J gene is TRBJ2-7, the V gene TRBV7-8; 9 nucleotides line up with TRBD1. V was clipped by 5 bases and J by 6 bases; unmatched bases: 5. The CDR3 length is 13 residues. Germline-derived CDR1 and CDR2 are SGHVS and FQNEAQ.

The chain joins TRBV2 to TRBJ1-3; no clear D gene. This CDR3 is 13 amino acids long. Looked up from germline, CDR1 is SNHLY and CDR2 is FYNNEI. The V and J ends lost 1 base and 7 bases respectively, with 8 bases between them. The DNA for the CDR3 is TGTGCCAGCAGTGAAGGTGCGGGGAACACCATATATTTT. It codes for CASSEGAGNTIYF.

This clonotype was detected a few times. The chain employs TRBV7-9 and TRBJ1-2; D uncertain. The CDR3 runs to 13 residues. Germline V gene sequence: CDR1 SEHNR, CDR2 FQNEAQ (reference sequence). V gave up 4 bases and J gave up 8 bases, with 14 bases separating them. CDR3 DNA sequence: TGTGCCAGCAGCTCCCCAAAAAAGGACGGCTACACCTTC. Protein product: CASSSPKKDGYTF.